One sample yielded the 22 T cell receptor beta chains listed below, sequenced in a study of T cell responses to AZD1222 COVID-19 vaccine. Assay used: immunoSEQ multiplex PCR; TCRdb lists only in-frame clones, some missing. The sample yields approximately 160,000 clones, roughly nine tenths seen once. Here the sequenced sample was peripheral blood, taken on day 0 of AZD1222 vaccination. The receptors derive from an adult in good health.

This sequence joins TRBV11-3 and TRBJ2-7; tentative D call: TRBD2 (5 bases). CDR1 and CDR2 (germline): SGHNT, YENEEA. This CDR3 spans 13 amino acids. Between the trimmed V and J ends, which lost 5 bases and 3 bases, there was a span of 11 bases. CDR3: CASSPSRDYEQYF. As DNA, the CDR3 is TGTGCCAGCAGCCCGTCCCGGGACTACGAGCAGTACTTC.

The chain carries TRBV27 and TRBJ1-2, with unresolved D. The CDR3 is 15 amino acids. V lost 3 bases and J lost 6, with 17 bases in between. Germline-derived CDR1 and CDR2 are MNHEY and SMNVEV (reference sequence). CDR3 region: CASSFLGSQWDGYTF. CDR3 DNA sequence: TGTGCCAGCAGTTTCCTAGGCTCCCAGTGGGATGGCTACACCTTC.

Only a few counts were recorded for this clone. CDR3 in DNA: TGTGCCAGCAGCCCAGGACAGGGTCAGTCTAGCACAGATACGCAGTATTTT. Protein product: CASSPGQGQSSTDTQYF. The chain is built from TRBV5-8 and TRBJ2-3, with TRBD1 matching over 8 bases. Germline V gene data show CDR1 as SGHTS and CDR2 as YDEGEE. This CDR3 spans 17 amino acids. Trimming removed 4 bases from V and 0 bases from J; junction bases left unmatched: 10.

The chain combines TRBV5-5 with TRBJ1-1, with 8 bases aligning to TRBD1. Germline V gene sequence: CDR1 SGHKS, CDR2 YYEKEE (reference sequence). CDR3 length: 14 residues. With V trimmed by 0 bases and J by 4 bases, 2 bases remained unmatched. The CDR3 spells CASSLETGGTEAFF. For the CDR3, the DNA is TGTGCCAGCAGCTTGGAAACAGGGGGCACTGAAGCTTTCTTT.

The chain uses TRBV9 and TRBJ2-3, with 11 bases that match TRBD2. The germline V gene has CDR1 SGDLS and CDR2 YYNGEE. The CDR3 extends over 19 amino acids. The trim removed 0 bases at V and 0 bases at J, leaving 9 bases unmatched. CDR3 bases: TGTGCCAGCAGCGTAGGTAGCGGGGGGGCTTCCCGTAGCACAGATACGCAGTATTTT. Its translation: CASSVGSGGASRSTDTQYF.

The gene calls are TRBV5-1 and TRBJ2-3; 12 bases match TRBD2. J gave up 1 base and V 4 bases, and 7 bases lay outside the gene matches. The CDR3 is 17 residues long. The germline CDR1 and CDR2 sequences are SGHRS and YFSETQ. In nucleotides, the CDR3 is TGCGCCAGCAGCCCCGGACTAGCGGGAAGTGGCACAGATACGCAGTATTTT. This translates into CASSPGLAGSGTDTQYF.

The DNA for the CDR3 is TGTGCCAGCAGCTACCAAAAGATGGAAGAAAAACTGTTTTTT. It yields the protein CASSYQKMEEKLFF. This rearrangement joins TRBV5-6 to TRBJ1-4; D is unresolved. Looked up from germline, CDR1 is SGHDT and CDR2 is YYEEEE. V lost 3 bases and J lost 8, with 14 bases in between. The CDR3 covers 14 residues.

The DNA of the CDR3 is TGTGCCAGCAGCCACGGGACAGCTAACTATGGCTACACCTTC. Encoded protein: CASSHGTANYGYTF. This sequence joins TRBV7-8 and TRBJ1-2, with 7 bases identical to TRBD1. Per the germline V gene, CDR1 is SGHVS and CDR2 is FQNEAQ. This CDR3 spans 14 amino acids. Unmatched junction bases numbered 3, after V lost 5 bases and J lost 0 bases.

V gene TRBV10-3 combines with J gene TRBJ1-2, with 7 nucleotides matching TRBD1. CDR3 length: 13 amino acids. Germline V lookup: CDR1 ENHRY, CDR2 SYGVKD. Trimming cost V 7 bases and J 3 bases; bases outside gene matches: 5. CDR3 loop: CAITPDRDYGYTF. CDR3 coding DNA: TGTGCCATCACCCCTGACAGGGACTATGGCTACACCTTC.

This chain joins TRBV7-6 and TRBJ2-4; D unclear. V lost 5 bases and J lost 3, with 26 bases in between. From germline, CDR1 is SGHVS and CDR2 FNYEAQ. The CDR3 runs to 19 residues. The CDR3 region has the DNA TGTGCCAGCAGCCCAATACCGGTGACTCCCAGGTTGGGCAAAAACATTCAGTACTTC. This sequence encodes CASSPIPVTPRLGKNIQYF. Combining the CDR3 with reference TRBV7-6 and TRBJ2-4 gives the whole variable domain GAGVSQSPRYKVTKRGQDVALRCDPISGHVSLYWYRQALGQGPEFLTYFNYEAQQDKSGLPNDRFSAERPEGSISTLTIQRTEQRDSAMYRCASSPIPVTPRLGKNIQYFGAGTRLSVL.

In nucleotides, the CDR3 is TGTGCCAGCAGCGTAGGGTCCGGGGGGACCCAAGAGACCCAGTACTTC. As protein: CASSVGSGGTQETQYF. The V gene is TRBV9, the J gene TRBJ2-5; 7 bases match TRBD2. Losses at the gene ends were 0 bases for V and 1 base for J; bases not matched to a gene: 6. The CDR3 length is 16 residues. In germline, CDR1 is SGDLS, CDR2 YYNGEE.

CDR3 sequence (DNA): TGTGCCAGCAGCGCAGATCCAGCCCCGAACACCTTC. This gives the protein CASSADPAPNTF. The chain uses TRBV7-8 and TRBJ1-2; D is unresolved. The germline V gene encodes CDR1 SGHVS and CDR2 FQNEAQ. The CDR3 covers 12 residues. Trimming removed 5 bases at V and 12 bases at J, with 16 bases between. The full variable domain, rest sourced from reference TRBV7-8 and TRBJ1-2, is GAGVSQSPRYKVAKRGQDVALRCDPISGHVSLFWYQQALGQGPEFLTYFQNEAQLDKSGLPSDRFFAERPEGSVSTLKIQRTQQEDSAVYLCASSADPAPNTFGSGTRLTVV.

This chain links TRBV27 with TRBJ2-5; TRBD2 agrees at 8 bases. The CDR3 has 13 residues. V shed 5 bases and J 4 bases; nucleotides not matched to a gene: 3. Looked up from germline, CDR1 is MNHEY and CDR2 is SMNVEV (reference sequence). This CDR3 reads CASSKGLVETQYF. CDR3 bases: TGTGCCAGCAGTAAGGGACTAGTAGAGACCCAGTACTTC.

The chain recombines TRBV10-3 with TRBJ2-5; 11 bases map to TRBD2. CDR3 size: 16 residues. V was clipped by 5 bases and J by 5 bases; unmatched bases: 10. Looked up from germline, CDR1 is ENHRY and CDR2 is SYGVKD. The DNA of the CDR3 is TGTGCCATCAGTCAACTAGCGGGGGCCCTTCTGGAGACCCAGTACTTC. Encoded protein: CAISQLAGALLETQYF.

This chain uses TRBV11-2 with TRBJ1-4; D is possibly TRBD1 (5 bases). The CDR3 runs 16 residues. V lost 5 bases, J lost 8 bases, and 21 bases lay in between. The germline gives CDR1 SGHAT, CDR2 FQNNGV. The CDR3 DNA sequence: TGTGCCAGCAGCCCCCGTGGACACCATATCGGGGAAAAACTGTTTTTT. Translating it yields CASSPRGHHIGEKLFF.

This clone was seen only once. V is TRBV2 and J is TRBJ2-7, with unresolved D. Germline loops: CDR1 SNHLY, CDR2 FYNNEI. This CDR3 contains 16 residues. The V end lost 7 bases, the J end lost 0 bases, and 19 bases lay between the germline ends. CDR3 DNA: TGTGCCAGCACACACCCTGAACCGGTCATCTCCTACGAGCAGTACTTC. Amino acid sequence: CASTHPEPVISYEQYF.

The chain employs TRBV30 and TRBJ2-5; the D is unclear. V lost 1 base and J 5 bases, leaving 5 bases between the germline ends. CDR1 and CDR2 (germline): GTSNPN, SVGIG (reference sequence). The CDR3 runs to 11 residues. CDR3 amino acids: CAWSDMETQYF. CDR3 in DNA: TGTGCCTGGAGTGATATGGAGACCCAGTACTTC.

J is TRBJ1-2 and V is TRBV30; perhaps TRBD1 as D (6 bases). Looked up from germline, CDR1 is GTSNPN and CDR2 is SVGIG (reference sequence). The CDR3 loop spans 13 amino acids. V lost 5 bases to trimming and J lost 1 base, with 11 bases between them. The CDR3 sequence: CAWARQVNYGYTF. In nucleotides, the CDR3 is TGTGCCTGGGCAAGACAGGTTAACTATGGCTACACCTTC.

Concerning this clone: In the same sample, other DNA sequences code for this CDR3. The rearrangement uses TRBV2 and TRBJ2-5; maybe TRBD1 (7 bases). The CDR3 consists of 13 residues. CDR1 SNHLY and CDR2 FYNNEI come from the germline V gene. The germline V and J ends were trimmed by 5 bases and 4 bases, with 11 bases remaining between them. The CDR3 nucleotides read TGTGCCAGCAGTCGGCAGGGGGGAGAGACCCAGTACTTC. The encoded protein is CASSRQGGETQYF.

The chain is built from TRBV7-2 and TRBJ2-3, with TRBD2 as a possible D gene (5 bases). Trimming shortened V by 4 bases and J by 3 bases, and 14 bases separated the two germline ends. This CDR3 spans 15 amino acids. Looked up from germline, CDR1 is SGHTA and CDR2 is FQGNSA. CDR3 residues: CASSSRRGMTDTQYF. DNA of the CDR3: TGTGCCAGCAGCTCCAGACGGGGTATGACAGATACGCAGTATTTT.

The rearrangement uses TRBV7-3 and TRBJ2-7, with 10 bases that match TRBD1. The length of the CDR3 is 15 residues. Germline CDR1 and CDR2: SGHTA and FQGTGA. V was clipped by 3 bases and J by 3 bases; unmatched bases: 5. The CDR3 bases are TGTGCCAGCAGCTTCTCCGGGGACAGGGGCTACGAGCAGTACTTC. Encoded protein: CASSFSGDRGYEQYF.

This rearrangement joins TRBV12-3 or TRBV12-4 to TRBJ1-2, with 9 bases that match TRBD1. J was trimmed by 8 bases and V by 6 bases; bases with no gene match: 7. This CDR3 contains 13 residues. The CDR3 sequence is CASRLPGQGGYTF. In DNA form, the CDR3 reads TGTGCCAGCAGACTCCCGGGACAGGGAGGCTACACCTTC.